Listed below are T cell receptor beta chains from one sample, sequenced in a study of identical twins. In TCRdb, the 5' RACE reads were re-called with MiXCR into one record per CDR3 protein. The repertoire holds about 690,000 distinct CDR3 sequences, approximately 6.1% seen once, with about 1.8% in the top ten. What was sequenced was naive T cells sorted from blood. Source of these receptors: a man aged 18 to 29 in good health. The CDR3 runs from the conserved cysteine through the conserved F or W. A D gene is named only where the DNA matches it firmly. Not all rows give a size; the values are once, few, many and, for expanded clones, a class.

- | TRBJ2-1 | - | TRBV30 | TGTGCCTGGAGTGTAAGCTACGAGCAGTTCTTC | CAWSVSYEQFF
TRBD2 | TRBJ2-1 | - | TRBV5-1 | TGCGCCAGCAGCTTGGTGCCTAGCGGGAGTGTCAATGAGCAGTTCTTC | CASSLVPSGSVNEQFF
- | TRBJ2-1 | many | TRBV7-2 | TGTGCCAGCAGCGCCGGGTACAATGAGCAGTTCTTC | CASSAGYNEQFF
- | TRBJ2-2 | - | TRBV12-3/TRBV12-4 | TGTGCCAGCAGTCTAGGGGCCCGGGAGCTGTTTTTT | CASSLGARELFF
TRBD2 | TRBJ2-1 | many | TRBV27 | TGTGCCAGCAGTTTAGTTTTGTTTGGGGGAGGGCCCTTCAATGAGCAGTTCTTC | CASSLVLFGGGPFNEQFF
TRBD1 | TRBJ1-1 | - | TRBV20-1 | TGCAGTGTTTCAGTGCGCAGGGGGCCCACTGAAGCTTTCTTT | CSVSVRRGPTEAFF
TRBD1 | TRBJ1-6 | many | TRBV12-3/TRBV12-4 | TGTGCCAGCAGTAGGGACAGCTCCTATAATTCACCCCTCCACTTT | CASSRDSSYNSPLHF
- | TRBJ2-7 | many | TRBV29-1 | TGCAGCGTTCTGCCCCAGGGGCCGAGCTCCTACGAGCAGTACTTC | CSVLPQGPSSYEQYF
TRBD1 | TRBJ1-4 | - | TRBV6-2/TRBV6-3 | TGTGCCAGCAGTCCGCAGGGACAGAATAAACCCGTCCGAAGGATTTTT | CASSPQGQNKPVRRIF
- | TRBJ2-3 | few | TRBV25-1 | TGTGCCAGCAGTGAATACTCTCTCACAGATACGCAGTATTTT | CASSEYSLTDTQYF
- | TRBJ2-1 | few | TRBV30 | TGTGCCTGGACCTCGGGGGGCCCCGGGCCGTTCTTC | CAWTSGGPGPFF
- | TRBJ1-2 | many | TRBV29-1 | TGCAGCGTTGAAACCCAGGGGACGTATGGCTACACCTTC | CSVETQGTYGYTF
TRBD2 | TRBJ2-5 | few | TRBV5-1 | TGCGCCAGCGCACTAGCGATCAATGGGGGACAAGAGACCCAGTACTTC | CASALAINGGQETQYF
TRBD2 | TRBJ2-1 | many | TRBV9 | TGTGCCAGCAGCGTAGATGCGGGAGAGCGTGAGCAGTTCTTC | CASSVDAGEREQFF
- | TRBJ2-5 | many | TRBV12-3/TRBV12-4 | TGTGCCAGCACCCTTTCGAGCCTCCGAGAGACCCAGTACTTC | CASTLSSLRETQYF
- | TRBJ1-2 | - | TRBV20-1 | TGCAGTGCTAGAGGGGGTCCGGACGGGGGTTATGGCTACACCTTC | CSARGGPDGGYGYTF
TRBD1 | TRBJ1-1 | many | TRBV27 | TGTGCCAGCAGATCGGACAGGGCCCTTGGTGCTTTCTTT | CASRSDRALGAFF
- | TRBJ2-1 | many | TRBV29-1 | TGCAGCGTTGCATATGGAGACGGTTCCTACAATGAGCAGTTCTTC | CSVAYGDGSYNEQFF
- | TRBJ2-5 | many | TRBV12-3/TRBV12-4 | TGTGCCAGCACCTCAACAGAGACAGAGACCCAGTACTTC | CASTSTETETQYF
- | TRBJ2-1 | - | TRBV7-2 | TGTGCCAGCAGCTTAAACAGCGCCGGTGAGCAGTTCTTC | CASSLNSAGEQFF
TRBD2 | TRBJ2-3 | - | TRBV12-3/TRBV12-4 | TGTGCCAGCAGTCTAGCGGGAGGGCCATCCACGCAGTATTTT | CASSLAGGPSTQYF
TRBD1 | TRBJ1-3 | many | TRBV29-1 | TGCAGCGTTCGAAGGACAGGGGCGACTGGAAACACCATATATTTT | CSVRRTGATGNTIYF
- | TRBJ1-4 | many | TRBV12-3/TRBV12-4 | TGTGCCAGCACCCCCGCGCGGATGAGTGCAACTAATGAAAAACTGTTTTTT | CASTPARMSATNEKLFF
TRBD2 | TRBJ2-1 | few | TRBV4-2 | TGTGCCAGCAGCCAGGACCTAGCGGACTCCTACAATGAGCAGTTCTTC | CASSQDLADSYNEQFF
- | TRBJ2-1 | - | TRBV25-1 | TGTGCCAGCAGTGAACTGGGGGGAAGCTCCTACAATGAGCAGTTCTTC | CASSELGGSSYNEQFF
- | TRBJ2-3 | - | TRBV5-1 | TGCGCCAGCAGCTTGCCGACTCCCGGAGGGGCAGATACGCAGTATTTT | CASSLPTPGGADTQYF